The present T cell receptor beta chain was sequenced within a study of breast tumors, draining lymph nodes, adjacent tissues. Study results and limitations: Tumor and nontumor repertoires were significantly more similar in luminal-like than in basal-like breast cancer. Data only fit, rather than demonstrated, lymph node origin of most tumor T cells. Tumors had less TCR diversity than lymph nodes, more than nontumor tissue.

This clonotype was seen repeatedly, ten times or more. Antigen unknown. Germline CDR1 reads SGHNT; CDR2 reads YENEEA. This CDR3 is 12 amino acids long. V was shortened by 5 bases and J by 7 bases, with 12 bases between the two germline ends. Axillary draining lymph nodes of breast cancer patients supplied the node samples. From the multiplex PCR reads, TCRdb called clonotypes with MiXCR, one entry per CDR3 protein. Here the sample spans around 230,000 distinct CDR3 sequences, nearly 35% being singletons. Source material: axillary lymph node tissue. The sequence was collected from a female donor with breast cancer. Some clones in this sample may be carry-over from other donors' samples. V is TRBV11-3 and J is TRBJ2-7; tentative D call: TRBD1 (5 bases). In DNA, the CDR3 is TGTGCCAGCAGCCGCGGTAAGGGGGAGCAGTACTTC. Its translation: CASSRGKGEQYF.